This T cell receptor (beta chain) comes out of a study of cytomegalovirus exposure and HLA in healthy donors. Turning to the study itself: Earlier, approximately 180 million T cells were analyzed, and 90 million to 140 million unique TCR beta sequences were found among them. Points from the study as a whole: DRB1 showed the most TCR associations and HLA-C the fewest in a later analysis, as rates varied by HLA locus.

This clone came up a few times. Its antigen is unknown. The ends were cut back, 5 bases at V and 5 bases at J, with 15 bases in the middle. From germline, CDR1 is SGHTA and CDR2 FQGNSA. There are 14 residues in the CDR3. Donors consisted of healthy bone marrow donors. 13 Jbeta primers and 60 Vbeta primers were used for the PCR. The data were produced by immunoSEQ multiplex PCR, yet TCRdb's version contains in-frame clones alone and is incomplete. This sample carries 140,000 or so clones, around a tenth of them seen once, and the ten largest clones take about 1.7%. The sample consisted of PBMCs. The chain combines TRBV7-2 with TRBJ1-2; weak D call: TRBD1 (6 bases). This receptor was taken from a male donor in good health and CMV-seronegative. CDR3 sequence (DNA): TGTGCCAGCAGCGCAGCGGACAGACCGTATGGCTACACCTTC. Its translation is CASSAADRPYGYTF. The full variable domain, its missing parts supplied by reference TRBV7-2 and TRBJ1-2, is GAGVSQSPSNKVTEKGKDVELRCDPISGHTALYWYRQSLGQGLEFLIYFQGNSAPDKSGLPSDRFSAERTGGSVSTLTIQRTQQEDSAVYLCASSAADRPYGYTFGSGTRLTVV.